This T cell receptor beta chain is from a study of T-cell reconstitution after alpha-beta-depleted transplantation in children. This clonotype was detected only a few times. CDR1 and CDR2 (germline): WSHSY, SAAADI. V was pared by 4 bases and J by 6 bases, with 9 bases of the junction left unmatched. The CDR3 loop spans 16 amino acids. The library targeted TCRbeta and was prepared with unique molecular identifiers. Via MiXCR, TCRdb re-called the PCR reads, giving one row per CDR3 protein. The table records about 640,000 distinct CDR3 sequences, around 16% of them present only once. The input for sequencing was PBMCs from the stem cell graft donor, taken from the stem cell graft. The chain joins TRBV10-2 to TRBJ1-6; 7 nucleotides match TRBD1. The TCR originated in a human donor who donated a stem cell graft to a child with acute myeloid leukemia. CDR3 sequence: CASSGTRDSLNSPLHF. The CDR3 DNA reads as TGCGCCAGCAGTGGGACTAGGGACAGCCTTAATTCACCCCTCCACTTT.